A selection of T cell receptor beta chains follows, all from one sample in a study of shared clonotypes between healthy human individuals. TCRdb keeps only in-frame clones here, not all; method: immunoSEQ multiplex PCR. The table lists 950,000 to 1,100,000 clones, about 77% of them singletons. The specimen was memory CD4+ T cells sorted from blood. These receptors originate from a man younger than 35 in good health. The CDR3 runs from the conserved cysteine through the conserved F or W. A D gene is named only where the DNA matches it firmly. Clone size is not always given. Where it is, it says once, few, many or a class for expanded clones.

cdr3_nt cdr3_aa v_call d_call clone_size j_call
TGTGCCAGCAGTTATATTGGGGATGAGCAGTTCTTC CASSYIGDEQFF TRBV6-5 NA NA TRBJ2-1
TGTGCCAGCAGTGAAGCAACAGGGCGGGTAGATTCACCCCTCCACTTT CASSEATGRVDSPLHF TRBV6-1 NA NA TRBJ1-6
TGTGCCAGCAGATCCCTCCGAGGGGGGTTTCCGTCCGTCCTGACTTTC CASRSLRGGFPSVLTF TRBV11-2 NA NA TRBJ2-6
TGTGCCAGCAGCTTAGCAACAGGGGCCTACGAGCAGTACTTC CASSLATGAYEQYF TRBV7-2 TRBD1 NA TRBJ2-7
TGCGCCAGCAGCTTGGCGACAGGGCCTGGAGAAGAGACCCAGTACTTC CASSLATGPGEETQYF TRBV5-1 TRBD1 NA TRBJ2-5
TGTGCCAGCAGTTCGACTAGCGGCTACGAGCAGTACTTC CASSSTSGYEQYF TRBV6-6 TRBD2 NA TRBJ2-7
TGTGCCAGCAGTTTCGACAGGGTACAGGCCGGGGAGCTGTTTTTT CASSFDRVQAGELFF TRBV5-4 TRBD1 NA TRBJ2-2
TGTGCCAGTAGGGGAGCCGGGAGCTCCTATAATTCACCCCTCCACTTT CASRGAGSSYNSPLHF TRBV19 NA NA TRBJ1-6
TGCAGCGCCCGGGACGTCCCCACTGAAGCTTTCTTT CSARDVPTEAFF TRBV29-1 NA few TRBJ1-1
TGTGCCAGCAGCCCGGTCGGGGGAAACGGGCATCAGCCCCAGCATTTT CASSPVGGNGHQPQHF TRBV7-2 NA NA TRBJ1-5
TGTGCCAGCAGGGTGGGGTATCGGCAGCCCCAGCATTTT CASRVGYRQPQHF TRBV2 NA few TRBJ1-5
TGTGCCAGTCGACAGGAAGGTTATTCACCCCTCCACTTT CASRQEGYSPLHF TRBV19 NA NA TRBJ1-6
TGTGCCAGCAGGATACTGGGCTCGCCGGGGGATACGCAGTATTTT CASRILGSPGDTQYF TRBV7-2 NA NA TRBJ2-3
TGTGCTAGCAGCCCGACCGCGGGGACCGGTACGCAGTATTTT CASSPTAGTGTQYF TRBV7-7 NA few TRBJ2-3
TGTGCCAGCAGCTTAGAGAGCAGGGGGCATACTGAAGCTTTCTTT CASSLESRGHTEAFF TRBV11-1 TRBD1 NA TRBJ1-1
TGTGCCAGCAGCCTACAGGGTGCGGGCTCCTACAATGAGCAGTTCTTC CASSLQGAGSYNEQFF TRBV11-2 NA NA TRBJ2-1
TGTGCCAGCAGACGGCAGGGGGCCGGGTCTGGAAACACCATATATTTT CASRRQGAGSGNTIYF TRBV28 TRBD1 few TRBJ1-3
TGCGCCAGCAGCTTAGGGACAGAGGGGACAGATACGCAGTATTTT CASSLGTEGTDTQYF TRBV5-1 TRBD1 NA TRBJ2-3
TGTGCCTGGAGTACAATGGGACAGGGGGCCTCACCCCTCCACTTT CAWSTMGQGASPLHF TRBV30 TRBD1 NA TRBJ1-6
TGTGCCAGCTCCCGCTCGACTCAACACGGGAGGGGAAATGAGCAGTTCTTC CASSRSTQHGRGNEQFF TRBV18 TRBD2 NA TRBJ2-1
TGTGCCAGCAATCAACAGGGACCCTCCTACGAGCAGTACTTC CASNQQGPSYEQYF TRBV2 NA NA TRBJ2-7
TGTGCCAGCAGCCAAGTAGCGGGGGGGGTCAATGAGCAGTTCTTC CASSQVAGGVNEQFF TRBV4-2 TRBD2 NA TRBJ2-1
TGTGCCAGCTCGGGACAGTTTAATTCACCCCTCCACTTT CASSGQFNSPLHF TRBV6-1 TRBD1 NA TRBJ1-6
TGTGCCAGCAGCTCCTCCAGGCATGGGCAAAACTATGGCTACACCTTC CASSSSRHGQNYGYTF TRBV5-6 NA NA TRBJ1-2
TGCGCCAGCAGCTTGGGATCTAGCGGGGGATCAGATACGCAGTATTTT CASSLGSSGGSDTQYF TRBV5-1 TRBD2 NA TRBJ2-3
TGTGCCAGCAGCAAGGCTGCATACGAGCAGTACTTC CASSKAAYEQYF TRBV5-6 NA NA TRBJ2-7